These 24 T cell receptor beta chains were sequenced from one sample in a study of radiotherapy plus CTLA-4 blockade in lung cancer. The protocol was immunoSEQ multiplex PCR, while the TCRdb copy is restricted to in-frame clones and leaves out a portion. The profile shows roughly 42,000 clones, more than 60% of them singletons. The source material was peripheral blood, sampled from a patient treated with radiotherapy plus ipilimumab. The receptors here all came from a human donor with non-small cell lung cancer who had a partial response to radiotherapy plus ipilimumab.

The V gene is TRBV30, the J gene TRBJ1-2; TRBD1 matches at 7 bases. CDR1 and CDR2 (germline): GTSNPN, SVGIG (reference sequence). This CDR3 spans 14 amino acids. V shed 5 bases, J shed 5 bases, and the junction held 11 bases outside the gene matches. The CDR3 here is CAWVPWSRGYGYTF. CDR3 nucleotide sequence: TGTGCCTGGGTCCCCTGGTCCAGGGGGTATGGCTACACCTTC.

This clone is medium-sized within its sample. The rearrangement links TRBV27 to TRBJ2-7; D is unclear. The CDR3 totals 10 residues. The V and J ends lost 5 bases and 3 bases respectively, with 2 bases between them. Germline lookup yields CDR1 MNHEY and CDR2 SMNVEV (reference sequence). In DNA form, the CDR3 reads TGTGCCAGCAGTCTCTACGAGCAGTACTTC. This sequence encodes CASSLYEQYF.

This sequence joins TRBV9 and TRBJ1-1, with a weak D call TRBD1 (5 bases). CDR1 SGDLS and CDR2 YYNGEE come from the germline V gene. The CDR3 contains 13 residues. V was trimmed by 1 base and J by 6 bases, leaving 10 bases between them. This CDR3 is CASSVKETAEAFF. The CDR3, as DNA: TGTGCCAGCAGCGTAAAGGAGACAGCTGAAGCTTTCTTT.

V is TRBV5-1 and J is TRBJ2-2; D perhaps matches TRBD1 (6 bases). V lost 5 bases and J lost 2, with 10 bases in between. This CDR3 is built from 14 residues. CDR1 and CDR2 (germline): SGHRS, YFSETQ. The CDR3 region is CASRQGQNTGELFF. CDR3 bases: TGCGCCAGCAGACAGGGTCAAAACACCGGGGAGCTGTTTTTT.

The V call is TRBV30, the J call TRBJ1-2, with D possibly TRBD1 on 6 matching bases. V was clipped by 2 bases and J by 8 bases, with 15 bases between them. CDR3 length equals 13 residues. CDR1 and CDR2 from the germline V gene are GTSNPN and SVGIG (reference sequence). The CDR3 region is CAWSQGSGDGYTF. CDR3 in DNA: TGTGCCTGGAGTCAGGGGTCAGGAGACGGCTACACCTTC.

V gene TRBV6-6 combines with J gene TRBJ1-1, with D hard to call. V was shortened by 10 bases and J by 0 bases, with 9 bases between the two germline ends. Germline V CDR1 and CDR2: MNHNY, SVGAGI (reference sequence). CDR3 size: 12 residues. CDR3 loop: CAITGLNTEAFF. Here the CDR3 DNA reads TGTGCCATCACGGGGTTGAACACTGAAGCTTTCTTT.

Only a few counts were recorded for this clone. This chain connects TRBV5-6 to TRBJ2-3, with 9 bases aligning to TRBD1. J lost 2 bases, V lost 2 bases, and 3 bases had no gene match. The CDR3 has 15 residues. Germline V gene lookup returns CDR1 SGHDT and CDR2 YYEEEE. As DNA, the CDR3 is TGTGCCAGCAGCTTCCGGGACAGGGCCACAGATACGCAGTATTTT. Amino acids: CASSFRDRATDTQYF. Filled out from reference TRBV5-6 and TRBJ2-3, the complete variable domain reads DAGVTQSPTHLIKTRGQQVTLRCSPKSGHDTVSWYQQALGQGPQFIFQYYEEEERQRGNFPDRFSGHQFPNYSSELNVNALLLGDSALYLCASSFRDRATDTQYFGPGTRLTVL.

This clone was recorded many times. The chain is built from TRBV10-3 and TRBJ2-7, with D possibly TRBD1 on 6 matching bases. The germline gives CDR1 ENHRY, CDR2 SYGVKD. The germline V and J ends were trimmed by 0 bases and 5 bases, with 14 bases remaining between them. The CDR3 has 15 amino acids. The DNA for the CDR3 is TGTGCCATCAGTGAGTCGCAGGGGTTACGGCACGAGCAGTACTTC. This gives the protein CAISESQGLRHEQYF.

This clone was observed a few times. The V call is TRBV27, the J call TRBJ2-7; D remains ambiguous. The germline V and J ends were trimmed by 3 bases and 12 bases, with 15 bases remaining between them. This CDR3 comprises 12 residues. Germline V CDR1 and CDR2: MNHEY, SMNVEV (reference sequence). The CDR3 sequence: CASSFGRQTLYF. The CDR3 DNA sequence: TGTGCCAGCAGTTTTGGCCGACAAACTCTGTACTTC.

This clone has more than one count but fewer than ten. CDR3 loop: CASSPNRDSNQPQHF. CDR3 DNA sequence: TGTGCCAGCTCACCAAACAGAGATAGCAATCAGCCCCAGCATTTT. This chain uses TRBV18 with TRBJ1-5; D is undetermined. The V end was cut by 2 bases, the J end by 0 bases, with 8 bases between. The germline V gene has CDR1 KGHSH and CDR2 LQKENI. CDR3 length equals 15 residues.

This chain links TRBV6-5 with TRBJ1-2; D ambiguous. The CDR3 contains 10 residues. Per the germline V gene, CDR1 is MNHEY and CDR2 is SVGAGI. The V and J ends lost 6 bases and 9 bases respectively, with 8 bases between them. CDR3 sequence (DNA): TGTGCCAGCAGCGAGAGAAGCTACACCTTC. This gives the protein CASSERSYTF.

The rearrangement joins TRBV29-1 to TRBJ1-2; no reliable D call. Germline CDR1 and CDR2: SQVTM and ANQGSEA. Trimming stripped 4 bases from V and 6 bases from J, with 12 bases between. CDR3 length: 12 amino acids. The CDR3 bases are TGCAGCGTTGTCCAGTCTTTCGATGGCTACACCTTC. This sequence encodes CSVVQSFDGYTF.

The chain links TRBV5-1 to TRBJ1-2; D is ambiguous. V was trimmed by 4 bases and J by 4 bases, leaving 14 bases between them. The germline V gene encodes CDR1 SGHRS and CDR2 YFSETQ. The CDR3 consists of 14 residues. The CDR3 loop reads CASSPGLNSYGYTF. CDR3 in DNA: TGCGCCAGCAGCCCAGGACTGAATTCCTATGGCTACACCTTC.

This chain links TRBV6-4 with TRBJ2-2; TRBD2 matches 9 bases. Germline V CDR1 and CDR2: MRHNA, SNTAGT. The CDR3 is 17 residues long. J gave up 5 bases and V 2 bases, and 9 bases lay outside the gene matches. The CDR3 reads CASSDMREGRGTGELFF. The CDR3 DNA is TGTGCCAGCAGTGACATGCGGGAGGGCCGAGGGACCGGGGAGCTGTTTTTT.

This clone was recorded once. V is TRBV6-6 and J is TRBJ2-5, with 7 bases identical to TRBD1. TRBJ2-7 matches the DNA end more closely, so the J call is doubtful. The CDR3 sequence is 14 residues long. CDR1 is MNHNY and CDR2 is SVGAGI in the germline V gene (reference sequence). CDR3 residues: CASSQSGQSYEQYF. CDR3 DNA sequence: TGTGCCAGCAGCCAATCGGGACAGTCCTACGAGCAGTACTTC.

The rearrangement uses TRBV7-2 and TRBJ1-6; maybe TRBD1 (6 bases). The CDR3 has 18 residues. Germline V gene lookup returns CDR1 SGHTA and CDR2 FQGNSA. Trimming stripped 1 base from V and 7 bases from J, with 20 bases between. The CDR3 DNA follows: TGTGCCAGCAGCTTAGATGGGGTAGGGGGGGGCCTAAATTCACCCCTCCACTTT. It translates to CASSLDGVGGGLNSPLHF.

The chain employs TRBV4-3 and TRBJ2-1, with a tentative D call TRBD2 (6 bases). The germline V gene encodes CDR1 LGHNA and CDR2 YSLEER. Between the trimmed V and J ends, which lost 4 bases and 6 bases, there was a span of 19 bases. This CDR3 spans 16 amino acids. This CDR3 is CASSRVLGGSPNEQFF. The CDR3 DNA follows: TGCGCCAGCAGCCGCGTCCTAGGAGGGTCGCCCAATGAGCAGTTCTTC.

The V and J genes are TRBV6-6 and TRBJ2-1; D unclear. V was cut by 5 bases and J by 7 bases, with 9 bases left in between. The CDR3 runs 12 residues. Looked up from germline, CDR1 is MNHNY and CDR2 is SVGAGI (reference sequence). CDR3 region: CASSPPGNEQFF. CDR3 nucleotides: TGTGCCAGCAGTCCCCCCGGGAATGAGCAGTTCTTC.

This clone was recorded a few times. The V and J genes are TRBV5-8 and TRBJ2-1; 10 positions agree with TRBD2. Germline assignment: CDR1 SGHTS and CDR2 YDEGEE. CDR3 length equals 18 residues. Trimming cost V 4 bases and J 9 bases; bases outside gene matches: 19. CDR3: CASSQDLILLAGALEQFF. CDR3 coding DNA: TGTGCCAGCAGCCAAGATCTCATCTTGCTAGCGGGAGCCCTTGAGCAGTTCTTC.

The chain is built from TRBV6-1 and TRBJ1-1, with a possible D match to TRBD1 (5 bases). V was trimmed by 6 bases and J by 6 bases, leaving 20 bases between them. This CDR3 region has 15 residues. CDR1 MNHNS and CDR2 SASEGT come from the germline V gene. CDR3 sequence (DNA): TGTGCCAGCAGGCCCCTGGGGCTCTCGTTGTCTGAAGCTTTCTTT. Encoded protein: CASRPLGLSLSEAFF.

The CDR3 sequence: CASSQDPLWDRGFEGGYTF. CDR3 DNA sequence: TGTGCCAGCAGCCAAGATCCCCTCTGGGACAGGGGGTTTGAGGGTGGCTACACCTTC. The chain uses TRBV4-2 and TRBJ1-2, with TRBD1 matching over 11 bases. Germline trimming cut 0 bases from V and 7 bases from J; bases unmatched to any gene: 16. Germline CDR1 and CDR2: LGHNA and YNFKEQ. The CDR3 extends over 19 amino acids.

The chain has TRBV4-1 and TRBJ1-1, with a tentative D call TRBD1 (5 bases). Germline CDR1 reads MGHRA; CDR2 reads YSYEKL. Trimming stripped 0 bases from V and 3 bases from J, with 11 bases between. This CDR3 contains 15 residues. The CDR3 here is CASSQDGGSDTEAFF. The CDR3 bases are TGCGCCAGCAGCCAAGACGGGGGTTCGGACACTGAAGCTTTCTTT.

The CDR3 protein is CASRRPGQGTDTQYF. The CDR3 bases are TGTGCCAGCAGACGTCCGGGACAGGGGACGGATACGCAGTATTTT. The chain recombines TRBV6-1 with TRBJ2-3, with 10 positions matching TRBD1. Germline lookup yields CDR1 MNHNS and CDR2 SASEGT. Trimming at V came to 6 bases and at J to 6 bases, leaving 9 bases not matched to a gene. This CDR3 region has 15 residues.

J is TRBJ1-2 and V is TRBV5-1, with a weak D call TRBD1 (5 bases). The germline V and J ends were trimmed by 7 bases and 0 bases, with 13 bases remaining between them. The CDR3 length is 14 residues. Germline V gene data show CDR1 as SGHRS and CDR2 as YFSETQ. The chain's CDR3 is CASGLDSPNYGYTF. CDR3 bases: TGCGCCAGCGGATTAGACAGTCCTAACTATGGCTACACCTTC.